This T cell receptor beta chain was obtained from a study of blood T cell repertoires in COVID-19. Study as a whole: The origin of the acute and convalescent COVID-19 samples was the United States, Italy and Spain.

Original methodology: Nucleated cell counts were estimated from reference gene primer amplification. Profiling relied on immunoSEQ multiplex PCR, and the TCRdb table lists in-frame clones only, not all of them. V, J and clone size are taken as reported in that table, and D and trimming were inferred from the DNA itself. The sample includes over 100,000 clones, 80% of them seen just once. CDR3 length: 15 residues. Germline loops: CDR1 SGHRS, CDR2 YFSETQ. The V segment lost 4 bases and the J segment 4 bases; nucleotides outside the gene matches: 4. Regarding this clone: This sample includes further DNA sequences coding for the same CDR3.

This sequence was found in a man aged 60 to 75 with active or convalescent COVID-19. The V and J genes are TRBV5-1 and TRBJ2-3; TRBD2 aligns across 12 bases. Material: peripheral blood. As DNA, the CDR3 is TGCGCCAGCAGCCTAGCGGGAGGGTTCCCAGATACGCAGTATTTT. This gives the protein CASSLAGGFPDTQYF.